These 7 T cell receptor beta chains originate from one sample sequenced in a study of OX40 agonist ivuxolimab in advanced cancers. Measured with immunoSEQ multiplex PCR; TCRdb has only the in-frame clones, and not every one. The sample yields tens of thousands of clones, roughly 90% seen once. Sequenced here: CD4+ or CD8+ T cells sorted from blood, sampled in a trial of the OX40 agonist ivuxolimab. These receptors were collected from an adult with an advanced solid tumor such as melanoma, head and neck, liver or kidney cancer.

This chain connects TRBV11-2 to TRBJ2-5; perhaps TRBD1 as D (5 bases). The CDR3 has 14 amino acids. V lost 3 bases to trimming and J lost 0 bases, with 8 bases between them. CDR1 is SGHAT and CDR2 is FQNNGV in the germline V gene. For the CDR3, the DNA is TGTGCCAGCAGCTTTGAGACAGACCAAGAGACCCAGTACTTC. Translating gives CASSFETDQETQYF.

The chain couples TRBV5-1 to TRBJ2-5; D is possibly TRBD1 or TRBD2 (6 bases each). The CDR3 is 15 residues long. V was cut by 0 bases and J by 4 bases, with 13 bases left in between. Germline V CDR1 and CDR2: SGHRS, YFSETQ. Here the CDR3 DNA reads TGCGCCAGCAGCTTGGCCGGGGGCACGGGAGAGACCCAGTACTTC. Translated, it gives CASSLAGGTGETQYF.

Written as DNA, the CDR3 is TGTGCCATCAGTTTGGGACAGGGCAACACTGAAGCTTTCTTT. Protein: CAISLGQGNTEAFF. This sequence joins TRBV10-3 and TRBJ1-1; 9 bases match TRBD1. Germline CDR1 is ENHRY and CDR2 is SYGVKD. This CDR3 comprises 14 residues. With 5 bases clipped from V and 2 bases from J, the junction kept 3 bases outside the gene matches.

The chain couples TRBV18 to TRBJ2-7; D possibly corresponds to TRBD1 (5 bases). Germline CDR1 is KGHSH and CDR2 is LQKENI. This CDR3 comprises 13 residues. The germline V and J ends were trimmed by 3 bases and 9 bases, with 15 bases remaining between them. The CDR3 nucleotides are TGTGCCAGCTCACCCCTGGACACCCAGGGGCAGTACTTC. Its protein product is CASSPLDTQGQYF.

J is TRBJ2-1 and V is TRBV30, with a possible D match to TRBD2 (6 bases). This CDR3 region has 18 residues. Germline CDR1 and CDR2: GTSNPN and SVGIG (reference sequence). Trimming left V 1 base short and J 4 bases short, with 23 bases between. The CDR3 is CAWSGISGLSIPYNEQFF. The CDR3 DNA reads TGTGCCTGGAGTGGGATTTCGGGACTCTCTATTCCTTACAATGAGCAGTTCTTC. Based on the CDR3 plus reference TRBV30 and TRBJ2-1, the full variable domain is SQTIHQWPATLVQPVGSPLSLECTVEGTSNPNLYWYRQAAGRGLQLLFYSVGIGQISSEVPQNLSASRPQDRQFILSSKKLLLSDSGFYLCAWSGISGLSIPYNEQFFGPGTRLTVL.

The DNA of the CDR3 is TGTGCCAGCAGCCCCGACTGGCGGGGGACCCAGTACTTC. It yields the protein CASSPDWRGTQYF. V gene TRBV7-8 combines with J gene TRBJ2-5, with D perhaps matching TRBD2 (6 bases). Germline loops: CDR1 SGHVS, CDR2 FQNEAQ. CDR3 size: 13 residues. Trimming stripped 5 bases from V and 7 bases from J, with 14 bases between.

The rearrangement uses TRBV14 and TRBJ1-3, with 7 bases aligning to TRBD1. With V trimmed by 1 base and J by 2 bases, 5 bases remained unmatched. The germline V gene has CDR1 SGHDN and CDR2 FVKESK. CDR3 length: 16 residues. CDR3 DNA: TGTGCCAGCAGCCAAGTAGTAAGGGGGCCTGGAAACACCATATATTTT. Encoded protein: CASSQVVRGPGNTIYF.